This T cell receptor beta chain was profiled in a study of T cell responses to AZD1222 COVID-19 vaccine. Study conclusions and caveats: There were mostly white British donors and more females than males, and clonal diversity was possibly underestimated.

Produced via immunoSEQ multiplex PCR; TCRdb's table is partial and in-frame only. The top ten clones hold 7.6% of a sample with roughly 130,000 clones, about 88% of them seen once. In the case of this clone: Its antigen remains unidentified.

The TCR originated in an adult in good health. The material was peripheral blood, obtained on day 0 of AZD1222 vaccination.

This chain's CDR3 is CASIPTGLRTGELFF. The DNA for the CDR3 is TGTGCCAGCATCCCCACAGGGCTACGAACCGGGGAGCTGTTTTTT. V and J are TRBV6-1 and TRBJ2-2; the D gene is possibly TRBD1 (6 bases). The V end lost 7 bases, the J end lost 5 bases, and 17 bases lay between the germline ends. The CDR3 is made up of 15 amino acids. Germline V gene sequence: CDR1 MNHNS, CDR2 SASEGT.